The TCR beta chain under discussion was sequenced for a study of T cells in Graves' hyperthyroidism and ophthalmopathy. Points from the study as a whole: Among thyroid clonotypes expanded above 0.001, most also appeared in blood.

A 10 ml volume of fresh peripheral blood provided the PBMCs. TCR beta CDR3 region amplification was performed from RNA transcripts. During a first-round RT-PCR of the TCR CDR3, the HTBI primer set was used. MiXCR was run by TCRdb on the multiplex PCR reads, yielding one entry per CDR3 protein. The table has 450,000 to 600,000 distinct CDR3 sequences, just under 20% seen once. This clonotype was detected only a few times. The target antigen is unknown. Germline V CDR1 and CDR2: LNHDA, SQIVND (reference sequence). The germline V and J ends were trimmed by 5 bases and 2 bases, with 17 bases remaining between them. The CDR3 runs to 16 residues.

The TCR comes from a man aged 35-49 years with Graves' ophthalmopathy. The chain couples TRBV19 to TRBJ2-3; D might be TRBD1 (5 bases). The sample comprised blood. CDR3 in amino acids: CASSVQRQLHTDTQYF. The CDR3 DNA sequence: TGTGCCAGTAGTGTACAGCGACAGCTTCACACAGATACGCAGTATTTT.